This T cell receptor beta chain came from a study of cytomegalovirus exposure and HLA in healthy donors (dated by TCRdb to between 2016 and 2019). At the level of the whole study: According to a later analysis, one platform produced both the roughly 110 validation repertoires and the 666 repertoires of the first cohort. The study combined high-throughput TCR immunosequencing, statistical association of individual TCRs with disease status, and machine learning to predict cytomegalovirus infection status. The study was designed to test whether signatures of past pathogen exposure could be identified by cataloging public T cell receptors. A separate validation cohort of 100 to 150 different subjects was used in addition to the approximately 670-subject first cohort.

From the cysteine up to the phenylalanine, the CDR3 has a length of 12 residues. The read is trimmed to its CDR3 DNA, 36 bases read in frame from base 1. The V and J ends are trimmed by 3 bases and 7 bases, leaving 8 bases between them. The CDR1 and CDR2 encoded by the germline V gene are MNHEY and SVGAGI. Study-wide findings and limitations: All 110 or so repertoires were used to score co-occurrence in the validation cohort in a later analysis, because that analysis had no HLA typing for the cohort. In vitro tests confirmed that a few of the cytomegalovirus-associated TCR beta chains recognize cytomegalovirus antigens. The study gave a list of 150 to 200 TCR beta chains associated with cytomegalovirus. Of the cluster scores, about 94% were above 0 in a later analysis, which found that TCRs clustered in the first cohort also tended to co-occur in the roughly 130 validation repertoires. While some public TCRs were present in many individuals, most TCR sequences turned up only very rarely across donors. The authors suggested that the approach could potentially be generalized to other disease states and immunological phenotypes. The classifier was reported to diagnose cytomegalovirus status with high specificity and sensitivity in both the original cohort and the validation cohort.

Donors formed part of the validation cohort, which comprised 120 subjects and was distinct from the first cohort of 550 to 850 subjects. Comment on this clone: Its antigen remains undetermined. Base qualities are missing; no much larger clone stands one base away.

Library construction relied on the immunoSEQ multiplex PCR assay. Turning to the authors' computational methods: A statistical classification framework was built for diagnosing cytomegalovirus status from the catalog of TCR beta chain sequences. Entries here come from immuneACCESS through TCRdb and include only in-frame sequences with V and J called. Some clones fail to appear in such tables; in the studies checked, an unresolved V gene covers under half of the shortfall, and the cause of the remainder is unknown. The V and J calls and the clone size are those of that table, but D and trimming were determined from the DNA. This sample gives approximately 270,000 clones in total; around 89% of them show up just once. The top ten hold under 0.45% of the sample.

The V and J genes are TRBV6-5 and TRBJ2-3, with TRBD1 as a weak D call on 5 bases. What was sequenced was PBMCs. This sequence originates from a woman between 18 and 29 years old in good health and CMV-seronegative. Here is the DNA: TGTGCCAGCAGTTATAGGGGAAATACGCAGTATTTT. Its translation reads: CASSYRGNTQYF.